These 32 T cell receptor beta chains were sequenced from one sample in a study of tumor-infiltrating lymphocytes in primary liver carcinoma. Reverse transcription of roughly 470 ng total RNA with a constant-region primer produced TCR beta cDNA. Generation of the TCR beta libraries relied on three nested multiplex PCR rounds using slightly modified ARM-PCR. It was with TRBV1-TRBV30 forward primers and a C-beta reverse primer that the first two PCR rounds were run, at about 10 cycles each. MiXCR, applied by TCRdb to the multiplex PCR reads, yields one record per CDR3 protein. Of about 190,000 distinct CDR3 sequences in the sample, about 85% were seen once. Joint extraction of RNA and DNA used roughly 19-33 mg of bulk tissue that was unsorted. The specimen sequenced was tumor tissue from primary liver carcinoma. These receptors were taken from a man aged 35 to 55 with primary liver carcinoma and hepatitis B virus infection.

This clonotype was observed a single time. Since the CDR3 does not end with the conserved phenylalanine or tryptophan, this likely comes from a read error. In DNA, the CDR3 is TGTGCCAGCAGCTATGTGACGACTGAAGCTTTCATT. This gives the protein CASSYVTTEAFI. The V and J genes are TRBV12-3 or TRBV12-4 and TRBJ1-1; D remains unclear. There are 12 residues in the CDR3. With 6 bases removed from V and 5 bases from J, the gap between germline ends came to 10 bases.

About this clonotype itself: The junction and the germline gene differ at one end; a read error may be behind it. This chain connects TRBV6-2 or TRBV6-3 to TRBJ1-2; D not resolved. CDR1 and CDR2 from the germline V gene are MNHEY and SVGEGT. The CDR3 runs to 14 residues. For the CDR3, the DNA is TGTGTCAGCAGTTACTCCTCGGGAAACCATGGCTACACCTTC. It yields the protein CVSSYSSGNHGYTF.

In regard to this clonotype: The conserved closing phenylalanine or tryptophan is absent in this CDR3, likely reflecting a read error. This chain links TRBV4-3 with TRBJ2-7, with D uncertain. This CDR3 has 13 residues. The germline V gene encodes CDR1 LGHNA and CDR2 YSLEER. V lost 4 bases to trimming and J lost 2 bases, with 9 bases between them. CDR3 amino acids: CASSRDLPYEQYL. The CDR3 DNA is TGCGCCAGCAGCCGAGATCTACCCTACGAGCAGTACTTG.

On this clonotype: No conserved phenylalanine or tryptophan is present at the end of the CDR3, so a read error is the likely explanation. No DNA is shown, since the ends of the CDR3 on it are uncertain; the CDR3 is the one TCRdb lists. The rearrangement uses TRBV6-2 or TRBV6-3 and TRBJ2-3; the D call TRBD2 from the table was never checked on the DNA. The CDR3 numbers 13 amino acids, ends counted. CDR1 and CDR2 from the germline V gene are MNHEY and SVGEGT. The CDR3 region is CASSSALANMQYY.

Details on this clonotype: The junction departs from the called germline gene at one end, perhaps through a read error. The V call is TRBV29-1, the J call TRBJ2-3, with 9 bases fitting TRBD1. The length of the CDR3 is 14 residues. Germline V CDR1 and CDR2: SQVTM, ANQGSEA. Here the CDR3 DNA reads TGCAGCGTCAAAACAGGGGGCGTCACAGATACTCAGTATTTT. It encodes CSVKTGGVTDTQYF.

About this clonotype itself: At one boundary the junction diverges from the germline segment, which might be a read error. The DNA of the CDR3 is TGTGCCAGTAGTTCAGGGCAGGTGAGAGTGTTCGGGGAGTTGTTTTTT. Translating gives CASSSGQVRVFGELFF. The rearrangement links TRBV12-3 or TRBV12-4 to TRBJ2-2; TRBD1 or TRBD2 may be the D gene (5 bases each). This CDR3 spans 16 amino acids.

As to this clonotype: A much larger clone differs from this one at a single base, so this may be a read error. The chain uses TRBV28 and TRBJ1-3; TRBD1 matches 8 bases. CDR1 is MDHEN and CDR2 is SYDVKM in the germline V gene. This CDR3 comprises 13 residues. The CDR3: CASRLDRGNIIYF. The CDR3 DNA reads TGTGCCAGCAGGCTCGACAGGGGAAACATCATATATTTT.

As to this clonotype: Compared with germline, one end of the junction differs, possibly owing to a read error. The chain carries TRBV5-4 and TRBJ2-7, with a tentative D call TRBD1 (7 bases). Germline V gives CDR1 SGHNT, CDR2 YYREEE (reference sequence). This CDR3 has 17 amino acids. The CDR3 protein is CVSSLEAVSGGIYEHYF. The CDR3, as DNA: TGTGTCAGCAGTTTGGAGGCGGTCTCAGGGGGGATCTACGAGCACTACTTC.

Remarks on this clonotype: At one of its ends the junction is not consistent with the germline gene, which may arise from a read error. The gene calls are TRBV29-1 and TRBJ2-7; the D gene is possibly TRBD2 (5 bases). The CDR3 is made up of 12 amino acids. Germline-derived CDR1 and CDR2 are SQVTM and ANQGSEA. The CDR3 DNA reads as TGCTGCGGAGGATACAGTCCCTACGAGCGGTACTTC. As protein: CCGGYSPYERYF.

Note on this clonotype: Its ends do not fully match the called genes, so a read error is possible. The CDR3 sequence is CDSSLVLEGWAGELFF. The CDR3 nucleotides are TGTGACAGCAGCTTAGTTCTTGAGGGTTGGGCCGGGGAGCTGTTTTTT. The V and J genes are TRBV7-9 and TRBJ2-2; D is perhaps TRBD2 (5 bases). In germline, CDR1 is SEHNR, CDR2 FQNEAQ (reference sequence). This CDR3 is 16 amino acids long.

As for this clonotype: One junction end does not reproduce the germline sequence, and a read error may be involved. The chain employs TRBV12-3 or TRBV12-4 and TRBJ2-5; D might be TRBD1 (6 bases). The CDR3 contains 13 residues. The CDR3: CASSLSGAEAQYF. The CDR3 nucleotides are TGTGCCAGCAGTTTGTCAGGGGCCGAGGCCCAGTACTTT.

The genes are TRBV6-1 and TRBJ2-3; TRBD2 matches at 7 bases. CDR3 length: 14 amino acids. Per germline, CDR1 MNHNS and CDR2 SASEGT. V lost 6 bases, J lost 4 bases, and 7 bases stayed unmatched. DNA of the CDR3: TGTGCCAGCAGAGACACTAGCGTGGCAGATACGCAGTATTTT. Translation gives CASRDTSVADTQYF.

This chain links TRBV4-3 with TRBJ1-2; no reliable D call. The CDR3 totals 17 residues. Germline V CDR1 and CDR2: LGHNA, YSLEER. Between the trimmed V and J ends, which lost 7 bases and 10 bases, there was a span of 31 bases. The CDR3 DNA reads TGCGCCAGCAACCATAATTTGTCGGAGAACCGGTGGGATGACTACACCTTC. It translates to CASNHNLSENRWDDYTF.

Ten or more counts support this clonotype. The V call is TRBV5-1, the J call TRBJ1-1; D gene uncertain. The CDR3 is 14 amino acids. Germline assignment: CDR1 SGHRS and CDR2 YFSETQ. The ends were cut back, 0 bases at V and 0 bases at J, with 6 bases in the middle. The CDR3 DNA is TGCGCCAGCAGCTTGGACGGCATGAACACTGAAGCTTTCTTT. Translated, it gives CASSLDGMNTEAFF.

As concerns this clonotype: A read error may explain this, as a much larger clone is one base away. The CDR3 ends on some other residue instead of the conserved phenylalanine or tryptophan, so this is likely a read error. The CDR3 sequence: CAWTRDTSSYGYTI. The CDR3 DNA reads as TGTGCCTGGACTCGGGACACTTCTAGCTATGGCTACACCATC. The chain links TRBV30 to TRBJ1-2, with a tentative D call TRBD1 (6 bases). This CDR3 contains 14 residues. CDR1 is GTSNPN, CDR2 SVGIG, per germline (reference sequence). V lost 4 bases and J 4 bases, leaving 16 bases between the germline ends.

This clonotype was recorded only once. The chain uses TRBV5-4 and TRBJ2-5; TRBD1 matches at 7 bases. The CDR3 consists of 16 residues. Germline V lookup: CDR1 SGHNT, CDR2 YYREEE (reference sequence). Trimming took 4 bases from V and 14 from J; bases not matched to a gene: 23. CDR3 nucleotides: TGTGCCAGCAGCCTGGGGCGTCAGGGGGTTCAAGAGATCCACTACTTC. This codes for CASSLGRQGVQEIHYF.

The chain combines TRBV30 with TRBJ2-5, with D perhaps TRBD1 (6 bases). V lost 5 bases and J lost 0, with 19 bases in between. The germline V gene has CDR1 GTSNPN and CDR2 SVGIG (reference sequence). The CDR3 extends over 16 amino acids. The CDR3 sequence is CAWCTTGLTHQETQYF. CDR3 sequence (DNA): TGTGCCTGGTGTACCACAGGGCTGACGCACCAAGAGACCCAGTACTTC.

In this sample, this clonotype turned up many times. The J gene is TRBJ2-1, the V gene TRBV11-2; the match to TRBD1 covers 8 bases. Germline CDR1 and CDR2: SGHAT and FQNNGV. This CDR3 contains 15 residues. Trimming took 0 bases from V and 6 from J; bases not matched to a gene: 4. In DNA form, the CDR3 reads TGTGCCAGCAGCTTAGAACAGGGGGGTTTCAATGAGCAGTTCTTC. Residues: CASSLEQGGFNEQFF.

A note on this clonotype: Germline and junction disagree at one end, which may indicate a read error. The V call is TRBV6-1, the J call TRBJ2-1; 8 bases align to TRBD1. The CDR3 runs to 16 residues. Germline CDR1 is MNHNS and CDR2 is SASEGT. CDR3 region: CAGSYRGTTSYNEQFF. The CDR3 DNA reads TGTGCCGGCAGTTACAGGGGGACGACCTCCTACAATGAGCAGTTCTTC.

The chain is built from TRBV7-8 and TRBJ2-7; D remains ambiguous. Germline lookup yields CDR1 SGHVS and CDR2 FQNEAQ. The CDR3 is 11 amino acids. DNA of the CDR3: TGTGCCAGCAGTCTATCCTACGAGCATTACGTC. It encodes CASSLSYEHYV.

A remark on this clonotype: At one end the junction does not follow the germline gene, possibly because of a read error. The chain has TRBV6-1 and TRBJ2-7; the D is unclear. The CDR3 has 15 residues. CDR1 and CDR2 (germline): MNHNS, SASEGT. CDR3 protein: CASSEESRSSYERYF. In DNA, the CDR3 is TGTGCCAGCAGTGAAGAGAGCAGGAGCTCCTACGAGCGGTACTTC.

DNA for the CDR3: TGTGCCAGCACCAGGGAGAGCACAGATACGGACTATTTT. Its protein is CASTRESTDTDYF. This chain connects TRBV6-6 to TRBJ2-3; either TRBD1 or TRBD2 may supply D (5 bases each). This CDR3 spans 13 amino acids. The germline V gene encodes CDR1 MNHNY and CDR2 SVGAGI (reference sequence). V was pared by 7 bases and J by 15 bases, with 23 bases between.

The sample holds one count of this clonotype. At one boundary the junction diverges from the germline segment, which might be a read error. The chain has TRBV29-1 and TRBJ2-7, with D perhaps given as TRBD1 or TRBD2 (6 bases each). Looked up from germline, CDR1 is SQVTM and CDR2 is ANQGSEA. The CDR3 length is 14 residues. CDR3 region: CRVAPGGGSYEQYF. CDR3 sequence (DNA): TGCAGGGTTGCCCCCGGGGGCGGCTCCTACGAGCAGTACTTC.

This clonotype was seen once. Its ends do not fully match the called genes, so a read error is possible. The chain is built from TRBV4-2 and TRBJ2-7, with 8 bases that match TRBD1. CDR1 is LGHNA and CDR2 is YNFKEQ in the germline V gene. The length of the CDR3 is 14 residues. The CDR3 nucleotides are TGTGCCAGCTGCCAAGACCGGACAGGGAACGAGCAGTACTTC. Encoded protein: CASCQDRTGNEQYF.

The chain joins TRBV7-8 to TRBJ2-7; perhaps TRBD1 as D (6 bases). Germline CDR1 SGHVS, CDR2 FQNEAQ. This CDR3 is 16 amino acids long. Trimming shortened V by 4 bases and J by 5 bases, and 21 bases separated the two germline ends. The CDR3 here is CASSSAWTEGINEQYF. Here the CDR3 DNA reads TGTGCCAGCAGCTCCGCCTGGACAGAGGGCATCAACGAGCAGTACTTC.

Turning to this clonotype: The germline gene is not matched at one end of the junction; a read error may be the cause. This chain uses TRBV6-1 with TRBJ1-1; no reliable D call. CDR1 and CDR2 (germline): MNHNS, SASEGT. The CDR3 sequence is 13 residues long. CDR3 region: CACSAHGRTEALF. In nucleotides, the CDR3 is TGTGCCTGCAGTGCACATGGTAGGACTGAAGCTTTGTTT.

This chain uses TRBV10-3 with TRBJ2-7, with a tentative D call TRBD1 (5 bases). This CDR3 contains 18 residues. The ends were cut back, 6 bases at V and 6 bases at J, with 30 bases in the middle. Germline assignment: CDR1 ENHRY and CDR2 SYGVKD. CDR3 nucleotides: TGTGCCATCAGGGCTCCCCCAGGGATTAGCCTTACGTCTGGCGAGCAGTACTTC. Residues: CAIRAPPGISLTSGEQYF.

A word on this clonotype: It is unclear where the CDR3 begins or ends on the DNA, so no DNA is shown, and the CDR3 is as TCRdb lists it. This chain connects TRBV28 to TRBJ2-3; the D call TRBD2 from the table was never checked on the DNA. The CDR3 spans 14 residues, counting both ends. CDR1 MDHEN and CDR2 SYDVKM come from the germline V gene. This CDR3 reads CAFGAGSIQDTHYF.

For this clonotype: Compared with germline, one end of the junction differs, possibly owing to a read error. CDR3 region: CVSSLGFSILNYGYTF. The CDR3 region has the DNA TGTGTCAGCAGCCTAGGTTTCAGTATACTTAACTATGGCTACACCTTC. The rearrangement joins TRBV28 to TRBJ1-2; D call uncertain. Germline lookup yields CDR1 MDHEN and CDR2 SYDVKM. This CDR3 comprises 16 residues.

This clonotype was detected ten times or more. The chain employs TRBV7-9 and TRBJ1-6; possible D gene TRBD1, 6 bases. Germline CDR1 reads SEHNR; CDR2 reads FQNEAQ (reference sequence). Trimming pared 5 bases from V and 4 bases from J, leaving 12 bases between. This CDR3 spans 15 amino acids. The CDR3: CASSAERGYNSPLHF. CDR3 DNA sequence: TGTGCCAGCAGCGCGGAAAGGGGGTATAATTCACCCCTCCACTTT.

A remark on this clonotype: An end of the junction does not agree with germline; a read error may underlie this. This chain joins TRBV6-5 and TRBJ2-7, with 7 bases fitting TRBD2. This CDR3 spans 17 amino acids. Germline CDR1 MNHEY, CDR2 SVGAGI. As DNA, the CDR3 is TGTGCCAACAGTTACTCGGGAAGGGAAGGGAGGGGCTACGAGCAGTACTTC. It yields the protein CANSYSGREGRGYEQYF.

A remark on this clonotype: Mismatch with germline at one junction end may stem from a read error. V and J are TRBV11-1 and TRBJ2-4; possible D gene TRBD2, 6 bases. The CDR3 totals 17 residues. Germline CDR1 is SGHAT and CDR2 is FQDESV (reference sequence). CDR3 in amino acids: CASSFPATRGTKIIQYF. The CDR3, as DNA: TGTGCAAGCAGCTTTCCCGCGACTAGAGGGACCAAAATCATTCAGTACTTC.